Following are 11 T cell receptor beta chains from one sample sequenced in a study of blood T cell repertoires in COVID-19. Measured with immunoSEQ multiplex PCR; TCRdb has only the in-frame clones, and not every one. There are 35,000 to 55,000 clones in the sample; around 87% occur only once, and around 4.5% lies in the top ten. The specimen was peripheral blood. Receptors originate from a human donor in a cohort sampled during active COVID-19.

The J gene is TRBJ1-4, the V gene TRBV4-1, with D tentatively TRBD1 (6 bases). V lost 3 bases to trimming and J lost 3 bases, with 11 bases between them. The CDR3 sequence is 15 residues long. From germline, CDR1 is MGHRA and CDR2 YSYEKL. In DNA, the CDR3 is TGCGCCAGCAGCCAGGTCGGACAGTCTAATGAAAAACTGTTTTTT. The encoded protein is CASSQVGQSNEKLFF.

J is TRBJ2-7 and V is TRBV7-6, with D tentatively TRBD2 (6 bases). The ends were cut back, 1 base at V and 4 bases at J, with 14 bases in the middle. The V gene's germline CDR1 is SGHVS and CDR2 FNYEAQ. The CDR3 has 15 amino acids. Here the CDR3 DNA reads TGTGCCAGCAGCTTAGGGTCGGGAGAACAGTACGAGCAGTACTTC. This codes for CASSLGSGEQYEQYF.

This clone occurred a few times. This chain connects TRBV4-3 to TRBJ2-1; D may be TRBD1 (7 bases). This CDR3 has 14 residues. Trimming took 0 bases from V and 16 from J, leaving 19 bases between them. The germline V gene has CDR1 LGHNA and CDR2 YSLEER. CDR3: CASSQDQTSGGKFF. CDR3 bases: TGCGCCAGCAGCCAAGATCAGACTTCAGGGGGGAAATTCTTC.

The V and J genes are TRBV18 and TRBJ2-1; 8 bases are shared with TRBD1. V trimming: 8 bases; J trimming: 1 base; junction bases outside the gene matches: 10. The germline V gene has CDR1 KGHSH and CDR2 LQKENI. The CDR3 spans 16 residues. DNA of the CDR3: TGTGCCAGCCTCGACCGGCAGGGGGCGTCCTACAATGAGCAGTTCTTC. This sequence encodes CASLDRQGASYNEQFF. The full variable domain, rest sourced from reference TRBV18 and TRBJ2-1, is NAGVMQNPRHLVRRRGQEARLRCSPMKGHSHVYWYRQLPEEGLKFMVYLQKENIIDESGMPKERFSAEFPKEGPSILRIQQVVRGDSAAYFCASLDRQGASYNEQFFGPGTRLTVL.

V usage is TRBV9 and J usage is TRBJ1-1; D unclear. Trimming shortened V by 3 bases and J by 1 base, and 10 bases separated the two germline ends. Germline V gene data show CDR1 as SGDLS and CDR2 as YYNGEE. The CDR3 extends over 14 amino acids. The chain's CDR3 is CASSASVSNTEAFF. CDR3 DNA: TGTGCCAGCAGCGCCAGCGTTTCGAACACTGAAGCTTTCTTT.

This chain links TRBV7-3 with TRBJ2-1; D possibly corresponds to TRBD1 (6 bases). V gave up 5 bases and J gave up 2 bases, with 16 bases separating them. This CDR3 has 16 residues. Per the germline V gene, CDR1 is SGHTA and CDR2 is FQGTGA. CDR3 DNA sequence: TGTGCCAGCAGCCCTGGGACACTTCGAACCTACAATGAGCAGTTCTTC. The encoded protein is CASSPGTLRTYNEQFF.

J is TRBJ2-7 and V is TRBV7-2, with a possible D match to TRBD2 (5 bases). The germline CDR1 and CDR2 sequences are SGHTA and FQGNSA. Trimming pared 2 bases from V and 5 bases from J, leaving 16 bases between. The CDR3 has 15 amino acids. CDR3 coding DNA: TGTGCCAGCAGCTTATCGGGAAGCCGACTCCACGAGCAGTACTTC. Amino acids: CASSLSGSRLHEQYF.

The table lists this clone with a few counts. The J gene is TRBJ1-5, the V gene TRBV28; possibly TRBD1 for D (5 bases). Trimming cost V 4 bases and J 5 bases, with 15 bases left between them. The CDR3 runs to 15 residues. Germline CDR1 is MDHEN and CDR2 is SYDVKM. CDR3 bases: TGTGCCAGCAGTTCTGGGGCCCTGGTTTATCAGCCCCAGCATTTT. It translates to CASSSGALVYQPQHF.

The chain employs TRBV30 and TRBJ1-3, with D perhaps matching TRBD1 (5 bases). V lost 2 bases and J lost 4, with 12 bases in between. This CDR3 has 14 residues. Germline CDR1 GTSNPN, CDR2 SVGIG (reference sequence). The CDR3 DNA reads TGTGCCTGGAGTAGGCCAGGGAGGGGAAACACCATATATTTT. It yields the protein CAWSRPGRGNTIYF. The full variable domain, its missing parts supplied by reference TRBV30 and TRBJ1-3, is SQTIHQWPATLVQPVGSPLSLECTVEGTSNPNLYWYRQAAGRGLQLLFYSVGIGQISSEVPQNLSASRPQDRQFILSSKKLLLSDSGFYLCAWSRPGRGNTIYFGEGSWLTVV.

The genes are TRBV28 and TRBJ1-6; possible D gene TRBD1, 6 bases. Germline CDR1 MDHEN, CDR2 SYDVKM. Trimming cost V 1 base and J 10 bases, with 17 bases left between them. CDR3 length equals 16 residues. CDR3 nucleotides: TGTGCCAGCAGTTTATTTGGAGGGGGGGTGGTCTCACCCCTCCACTTT. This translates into CASSLFGGGVVSPLHF.

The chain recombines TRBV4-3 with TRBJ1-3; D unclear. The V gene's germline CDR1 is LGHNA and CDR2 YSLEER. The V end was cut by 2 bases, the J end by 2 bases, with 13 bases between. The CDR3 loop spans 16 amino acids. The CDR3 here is CASSQSWTETGNTIYF. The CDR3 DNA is TGCGCCAGCAGCCAATCCTGGACTGAAACTGGAAACACCATATATTTT.